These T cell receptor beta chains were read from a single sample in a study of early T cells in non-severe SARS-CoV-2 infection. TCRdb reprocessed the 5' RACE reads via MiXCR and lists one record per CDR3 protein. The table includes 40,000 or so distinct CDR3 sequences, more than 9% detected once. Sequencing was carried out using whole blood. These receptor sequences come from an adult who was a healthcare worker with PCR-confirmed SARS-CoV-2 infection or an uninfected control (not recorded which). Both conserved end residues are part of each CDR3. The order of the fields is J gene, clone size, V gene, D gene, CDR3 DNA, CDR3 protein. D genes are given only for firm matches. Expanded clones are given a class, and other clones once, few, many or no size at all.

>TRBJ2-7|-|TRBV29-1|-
TGCAGCGTTGTGAAGACCAACTACGAGCAGTACTTC
CSVVKTNYEQYF
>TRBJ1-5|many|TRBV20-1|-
TGCAGTGCTAGGAGGCTTGAACGAAGCAATCAGCCCCAGCATTTT
CSARRLERSNQPQHF
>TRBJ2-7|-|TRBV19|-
TGTGCCAGTAGCGCAGACAACTACGAGCAGTACTTC
CASSADNYEQYF
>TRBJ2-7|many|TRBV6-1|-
TGTGCCAGCAGGATTCGTGGGGAGGCGCACGAGCAGTACTTC
CASRIRGEAHEQYF
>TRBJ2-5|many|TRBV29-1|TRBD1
TGCAGCGTTGAATTTACGGGACAGGGAGAAGAGACCCAGTACTTC
CSVEFTGQGEETQYF
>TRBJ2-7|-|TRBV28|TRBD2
TGTGCAACCGGGGCTAGCGGGCCCTCCTACGAGCAGTACTTC
CATGASGPSYEQYF
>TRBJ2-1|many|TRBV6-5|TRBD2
TGTGCCAGCAGTTACATAGCGGGAGGAGGCTACAATGAGCAGTTCTTC
CASSYIAGGGYNEQFF
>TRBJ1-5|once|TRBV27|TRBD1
TGTGCCAGCAGTCCAACAGGGGTTCAGCCCCAGCATTTT
CASSPTGVQPQHF
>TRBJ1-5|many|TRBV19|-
TGTGCCAGTACCCCTTCAGGGCCCCCCGAGCAGCCCCAGCATTTT
CASTPSGPPEQPQHF
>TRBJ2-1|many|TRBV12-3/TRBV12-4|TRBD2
TGTGCCAGCAGTTTTCCCCTTCCCCACAGAGTCACTAGCGGGAGAGGTGCCTCCTACAATGAGCAGTTCTTC
CASSFPLPHRVTSGRGASYNEQFF
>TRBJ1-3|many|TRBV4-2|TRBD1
TGTGCCAGCAGCCACCCTACAGGGGACTCTGGAAACACCATATATTTT
CASSHPTGDSGNTIYF
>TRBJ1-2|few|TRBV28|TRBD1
TGTGCCAGCAGGACGTCAGGGGGTCATGGCTACACCTTC
CASRTSGGHGYTF
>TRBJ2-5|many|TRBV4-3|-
TGCGCCAGCAGCCAAGATCGGCAGGGGAAGACCCAGTACTTC
CASSQDRQGKTQYF
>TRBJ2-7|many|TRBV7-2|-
TGTGCCAGCAGCTTTCAGGGGCAGTTCTCCTACGAGCAGTACTTC
CASSFQGQFSYEQYF
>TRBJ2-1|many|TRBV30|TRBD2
TGTGCCTGGAGTGTACTGCCCCTAGCGGGAGACTCTAATGAGCAGTTCTTC
CAWSVLPLAGDSNEQFF
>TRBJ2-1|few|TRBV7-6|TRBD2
TGTGCCAGCAGCTTAGCGCGGGGGGCTGAGCAGTTCTTC
CASSLARGAEQFF
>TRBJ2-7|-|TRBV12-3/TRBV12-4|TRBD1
TGTGCCAGCAGTTTTGCTCTACGGGATAGGGGGCGTCTCGAGCAGTACTTC
CASSFALRDRGRLEQYF
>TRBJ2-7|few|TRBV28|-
TGTGCCAGCAGAGAGACCGGGGGACCCTACGAGCAGTACTTC
CASRETGGPYEQYF
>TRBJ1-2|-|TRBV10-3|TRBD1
TGTGCCATCAGTGGGGACAGGGGTCGAGCAAGGCTACCGAACTATGGCTACACCTTC
CAISGDRGRARLPNYGYTF
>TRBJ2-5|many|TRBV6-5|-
TGTGCCAGCAGTCGGGACGTACAAGAGACCCAGTACTTC
CASSRDVQETQYF
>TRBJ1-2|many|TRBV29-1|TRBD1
TGCAGCGTTGAAGGAGGGGGACAGGGCTGGGATAACTATGGCTACACCTTC
CSVEGGGQGWDNYGYTF
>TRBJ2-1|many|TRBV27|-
TGTGCCAGCAGTTTTGGATCCGCGGTTCGGATCCTCCACAATGAGCAGTTCTTC
CASSFGSAVRILHNEQFF
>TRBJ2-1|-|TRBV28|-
TGTGCCAGCAGCACTCAGGGGAAGTGGCAGTTCTTC
CASSTQGKWQFF
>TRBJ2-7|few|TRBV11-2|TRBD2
TGTGCCAGCAGCAAATACGTAAGCGGGAGCCGCTACGAGCAGTACTTC
CASSKYVSGSRYEQYF
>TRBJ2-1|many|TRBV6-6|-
TGTGCCAGCACCCACCCCGGGCTCCACGGGCTGTTCTTC
CASTHPGLHGLFF
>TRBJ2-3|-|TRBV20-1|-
TGCAGTGCCCGACAGGATAGCACAGATACGCAGTATTTT
CSARQDSTDTQYF
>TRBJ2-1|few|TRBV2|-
TGTGCCAGCAGTGTTGGGCGGAGAATAGAACATGGTGAGCAGTTCTTC
CASSVGRRIEHGEQFF
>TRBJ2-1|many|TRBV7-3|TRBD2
TGTGCCAGCAGCGCAACGGGAGGACACAATGAGCAGTTCTTC
CASSATGGHNEQFF
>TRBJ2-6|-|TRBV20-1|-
TGCAGTGCTAGAGCCTCGAATCTAGCATCTGGGGCCAACGTCCTGACTTTC
CSARASNLASGANVLTF
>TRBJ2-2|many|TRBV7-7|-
TGTGCTAGCAGCTTGGGGCGGGACCCGAGGGAAGAGCTGTTTTTT
CASSLGRDPREELFF
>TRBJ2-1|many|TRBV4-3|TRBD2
TGCGCCAGCAGCCAAGAAGCTAGCGGGAGATACAATGAGCAGTTCTTC
CASSQEASGRYNEQFF
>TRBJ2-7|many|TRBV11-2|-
TGTGCCAGCAGCCAGGCCCTCTACGAGCAGTACTTC
CASSQALYEQYF
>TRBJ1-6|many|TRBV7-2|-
TGTGCCAGCAGCTTACTCCCCAGCCATAATTCACCCCTCCACTTT
CASSLLPSHNSPLHF
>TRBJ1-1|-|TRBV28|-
TGTGCCAGCAGTCGGGGTTGGGTAATGAACACTGAAGCTTTCTTT
CASSRGWVMNTEAFF
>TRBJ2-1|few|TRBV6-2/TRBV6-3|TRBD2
TGTGCCAGCAGCAACGGGGCTAGCGGGCTACAATGGGGCTACAATGAGCAGTTCTTC
CASSNGASGLQWGYNEQFF
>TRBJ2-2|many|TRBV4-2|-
TGTGCCAGCAGCCAAGATGACAGACCGAACACCGGGGAGCTGTTTTTT
CASSQDDRPNTGELFF
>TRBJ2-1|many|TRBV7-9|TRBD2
TGTGCCAGCAGCTCAGGGAGTTTAGCGGGAGATCAGAATGAGCAGTTCTTC
CASSSGSLAGDQNEQFF
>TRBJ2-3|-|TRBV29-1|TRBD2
TGCAGCGTCGGACTAGCGGGATCGGCGGGATATACGCAGTATTTT
CSVGLAGSAGYTQYF
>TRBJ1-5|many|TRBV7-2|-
TGTGCCAGCAGCTTAGAGGGGATTCGGAATCAGCCCCAGCATTTT
CASSLEGIRNQPQHF
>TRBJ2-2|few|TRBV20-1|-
TGCAGTGCTAGGCTGGGGACCGTCTCTTGGAATACCGGGGAGCTGTTTTTT
CSARLGTVSWNTGELFF
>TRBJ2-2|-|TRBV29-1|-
TGCAGCGTGATCTCGCGGGACCCCGGAACCGGGGAGCTGTTTTTT
CSVISRDPGTGELFF
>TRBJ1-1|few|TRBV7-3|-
TGTGCCAGCAGCTTATCTGTGAACACTGAAGCTTTCTTT
CASSLSVNTEAFF
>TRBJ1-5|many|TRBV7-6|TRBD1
TGTGCCAGCAGCCCGGGACAGGGCGGCAATCAGCCCCAGCATTTT
CASSPGQGGNQPQHF
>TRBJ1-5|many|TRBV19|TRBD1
TGTGCCAGTAGTTCTGGGGACAGCTATCAGCCCCAGCATTTT
CASSSGDSYQPQHF
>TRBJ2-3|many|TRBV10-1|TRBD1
TGCGCCAGCAGTGTAAGACAGGGATTTTTTTCAGATACGCAGTATTTT
CASSVRQGFFSDTQYF
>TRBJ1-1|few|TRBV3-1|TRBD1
TGTGCCAGCAGCCGACAGGGGCCTGGGGGTGAAGCTTTCTTT
CASSRQGPGGEAFF
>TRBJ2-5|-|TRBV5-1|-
TGCGCCAGCAGCTTGGAAACAGGAAGGGAGACCCAGTACTTC
CASSLETGRETQYF
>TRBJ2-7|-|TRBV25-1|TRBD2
TGTGCCAGCAGTGAGGGACTAGCGGGATTGGTGTGCGAGCAGTACTTC
CASSEGLAGLVCEQYF
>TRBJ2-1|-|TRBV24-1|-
TGTGCCACCAGTGAGACCGGGACCAGGGGGGACAATGAGCAGTTCTTC
CATSETGTRGDNEQFF
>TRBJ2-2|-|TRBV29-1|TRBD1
TGCGGCGCCCGGACAGGGGGCACCGGGGAGCTGTTTTTT
CGARTGGTGELFF